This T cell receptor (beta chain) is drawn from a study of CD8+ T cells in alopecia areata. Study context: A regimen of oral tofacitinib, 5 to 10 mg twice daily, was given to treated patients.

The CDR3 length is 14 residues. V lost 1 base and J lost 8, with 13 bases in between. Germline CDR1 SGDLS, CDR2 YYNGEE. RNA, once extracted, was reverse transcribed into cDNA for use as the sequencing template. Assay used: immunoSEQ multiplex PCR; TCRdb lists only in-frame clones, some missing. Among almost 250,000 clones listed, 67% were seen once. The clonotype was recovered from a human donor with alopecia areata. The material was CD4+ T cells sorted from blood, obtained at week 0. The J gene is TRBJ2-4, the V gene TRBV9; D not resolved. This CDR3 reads CASSVYGSWDIQYF. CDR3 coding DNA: TGTGCCAGCAGCGTATACGGCAGCTGGGACATTCAGTACTTC.